One sample yielded the 9 T cell receptor beta chains listed below, sequenced in a study of identical twins. TCRdb re-derived calls from the 5' RACE reads in MiXCR, one entry per CDR3 protein. The repertoire holds about 260,000 distinct CDR3 sequences, with about 7% as singletons. These data are also associated with another study on yellow fever vaccine responses in identical twins.

Sequencing used memory (CD45RO+) T cells sorted from blood. These receptors originate from a woman in her late teens or twenties in good health.

This clonotype appeared a few times. J is TRBJ2-5 and V is TRBV12-3 or TRBV12-4, with 8 positions matching TRBD2. The CDR3 length is 17 residues. J was trimmed by 5 bases and V by 3 bases; bases with no gene match: 14. CDR3: CASSFFGPGGPSETQYF. In DNA form, the CDR3 reads TGTGCCAGCAGTTTTTTTGGCCCGGGGGGGCCTAGTGAGACCCAGTACTTC.

There are a few counts of this clonotype. The junction differs from germline at one of its ends, possibly a read error. The CDR3 here is CASSPTLVAGGRTGTQYF. CDR3 DNA: TGTGCCAGCAGTCCCACGTTGGTAGCGGGAGGCCGCACAGGTACGCAGTATTTT. This sequence joins TRBV6-1 and TRBJ2-3; 10 bases agree with TRBD2. The CDR3 is made up of 18 amino acids. The V gene's germline CDR1 is MNHNS and CDR2 SASEGT.

The chain combines TRBV29-1 with TRBJ2-3, with a possible D match to TRBD2 (6 bases). The CDR3 covers 15 residues. Germline V lookup: CDR1 SQVTM, CDR2 ANQGSEA. Trimming stripped 7 bases from V and 4 bases from J, with 21 bases between. The CDR3 reads CSGEGSAWGADTQYF. Here the CDR3 DNA reads TGCAGCGGAGAAGGGTCCGCCTGGGGGGCAGATACGCAGTATTTT.

This clonotype has just a few counts. The rearrangement joins TRBV20-1 to TRBJ1-6; D is perhaps TRBD1 (5 bases). CDR3 size: 13 residues. Trimming took off 3 bases at V and 8 bases at J, with 11 bases between the two ends. CDR1 DFQATT and CDR2 SNEGSKA come from the germline V gene (reference sequence). The CDR3 sequence is CSASTGTYSPLHF. Here the CDR3 DNA reads TGCAGTGCTAGTACGGGGACGTATTCACCCCTCCACTTT.

This chain uses TRBV12-5 with TRBJ2-7, with 12 bases fitting TRBD2. The J segment lost 3 bases and the V segment lost 5 bases, leaving 8 bases of the junction unmatched. The CDR3 totals 16 residues. CDR1 is LGHNT, CDR2 FRNRAP, per germline. CDR3 region: CASGPATSGSLYEQYF. CDR3 DNA sequence: TGTGCTAGTGGTCCCGCGACTAGCGGGAGTCTCTACGAGCAGTACTTC.

In DNA, the CDR3 is TGTGCCAGCAGCTTAACGTCTGGGACGGCGGACGGGTGGTTCTTC. Translating gives CASSLTSGTADGWFF. This chain uses TRBV11-2 with TRBJ2-1; TRBD1 or TRBD2 may be the D gene (5 bases each). Trimming left V 2 bases short and J 15 bases short, with 23 bases between. Germline CDR1 and CDR2: SGHAT and FQNNGV. This CDR3 has 15 amino acids. Based on the CDR3 plus reference TRBV11-2 and TRBJ2-1, the full variable domain is EAGVAQSPRYKIIEKRQSVAFWCNPISGHATLYWYQQILGQGPKLLIQFQNNGVVDDSQLPKDRFSAERLKGVDSTLKIQPAKLEDSAVYLCASSLTSGTADGWFFGPGTRLTVL.

The chain joins TRBV11-3 to TRBJ2-2; D is tentatively TRBD1 or TRBD2 (5 bases each). The CDR3 is 13 amino acids. The V end was cut by 3 bases, the J end by 9 bases, with 11 bases between. Germline V lookup: CDR1 SGHNT, CDR2 YENEEA. CDR3 loop: CASSFSGARELFF. The DNA of the CDR3 is TGTGCCAGCAGCTTTTCCGGGGCCCGGGAGCTGTTTTTT.

The CDR3 DNA is TGTGCCAGCAGTGCAGCCGGGACTGCCTACAATGAGCAGTTCTTC. It yields the protein CASSAAGTAYNEQFF. The chain combines TRBV6-1 with TRBJ2-1; tentatively, D is TRBD2 (6 bases). V was clipped by 4 bases and J by 2 bases, with 12 bases between them. This CDR3 region has 15 residues. Germline V lookup: CDR1 MNHNS, CDR2 SASEGT.

This clonotype was detected many times. CDR3 sequence reads: CASSQENEQFF. The CDR3 region has the DNA TGCGCCAGCAGCCAAGAGAATGAGCAGTTCTTC. The chain has TRBV4-1 and TRBJ2-1; no definite D call. Per germline, CDR1 MGHRA and CDR2 YSYEKL. The V gene lost 0 bases and the J gene lost 7 bases, with 1 base spanning the gap. This CDR3 contains 11 residues.